This T cell receptor beta chain originates from a study of T cell changes during pregnancy in multiple sclerosis. Some clones are missing from TCRdb's copy, which holds only in-frame ones; the method was immunoSEQ multiplex PCR. The sample yields tens of thousands of clones, about nine tenths seen once. The CDR3 totals 14 residues. The V gene lost 2 bases and the J gene lost 8 bases, with 15 bases spanning the gap. Germline values: CDR1 LNHNV, CDR2 YYDKDF (reference sequence). The sequence was collected from a female donor in good health, enrolled as a control in a pregnancy study. The sequenced sample was peripheral blood, obtained in the first trimester of pregnancy. The rearrangement joins TRBV15 to TRBJ1-2, with D perhaps TRBD1 (5 bases). The CDR3 spells CATSRIRDSGGYTF. The CDR3 bases are TGTGCCACCAGCAGAATCAGGGATTCTGGGGGCTACACCTTC.